This T cell receptor beta chain was identified during a study of blood T cell repertoires in COVID-19. Study information: Acute and convalescent COVID-19 specimens originated in the United States, Italy and Spain. Nucleic acid was either cDNA or gDNA, and it came from T cells, B-cell-depleted T cells, or PBMCs.

The CDR3 length is 14 residues. The V and J ends lost 1 base and 9 bases respectively, with 10 bases between them. Germline loops: CDR1 MNHNS, CDR2 SASEGT. Original processing methods: Reference gene primer amplification gave estimated nucleated cell counts. Method: immunoSEQ multiplex PCR; TCRdb's copy keeps in-frame clones and lacks some. D and trimming come from the DNA, and the V and J calls and clone size come from that table. The table shows around 65,000 clones, with 79% occurring only once. The sample was peripheral blood. The chain couples TRBV6-1 to TRBJ1-6; perhaps TRBD1 as D (5 bases). This TCR was sampled from a human donor in a cohort sampled during active COVID-19. The CDR3 DNA reads as TGTGCCAGCAGTGAAGAAGACAGAGGTTCACCCCTCCACTTT. Protein: CASSEEDRGSPLHF.